Listed below are T cell receptor beta chains from one sample, sequenced in a study of response to subunit inactivated influenza vaccine. TCRdb re-called the RT-PCR reads with MiXCR, one entry per CDR3 protein. The sample includes hundreds of thousands of distinct CDR3 sequences, 15% to 18% of them seen just once. The sequencing used PBMCs from blood, collected 11 to 12 days after vaccination. These receptors were obtained from a man between 50 and 59 years old who received an inactivated influenza vaccine. CDR3s include the opening cysteine and the closing phenylalanine or tryptophan. Each record gives: D gene, CDR3 length, clone size, J gene, V gene, CDR3 protein, CDR3 DNA. The D gene is left open where the match is weak. Size is stated for part of the rows, as once, few or many counts, or as a class when the clone is expanded.

>NA|16|few|TRBJ1-6|TRBV5-1
CASSRASGTNNSPLHF
TGCGCCAGCAGCCGCGCCTCCGGGACGAATAATTCACCCCTCCACTTT
>NA|11|few|TRBJ2-2|TRBV7-9
CASRHLPELFF
TGTGCCAGCAGACACCTCCCGGAGCTGTTTTTT
>NA|18|NA|TRBJ2-2|TRBV4-3
CASSQEWAALTNTGELFF
TGCGCCAGCAGCCAGGAGTGGGCCGCACTTACGAACACCGGGGAGCTGTTTTTT
>NA|15|few|TRBJ1-3|TRBV28
CASSLGATSGNTIYF
TGTGCCAGCAGTTTAGGAGCTACCTCTGGAAACACCATATATTTT
>TRBD2|16|few|TRBJ2-7|TRBV2
CASSKGTSGMRYEQYF
TGTGCCAGCAGTAAAGGGACTAGCGGGATGAGGTACGAGCAGTACTTC
>NA|15|few|TRBJ1-5|TRBV27
CASSPRGAAISPQHF
TGTGCCAGCAGTCCCCGGGGAGCGGCTATCAGCCCCCAGCATTTT
>NA|14|few|TRBJ1-2|TRBV20-1
CSARDTAVSYGYTF
TGCAGTGCTAGAGATACGGCAGTAAGTTATGGCTACACCTTC
>NA|14|few|TRBJ2-2|TRBV5-6
CASSFTLNTGELFF
TGTGCCAGCAGCTTTACACTGAACACCGGGGAGCTGTTTTTT
>NA|14|many|TRBJ1-1|TRBV6-2/TRBV6-3
CASSYGIMTSEAFF
TGTGCCAGCAGTTACGGCATCATGACCTCTGAAGCTTTCTTT
>NA|11|many|TRBJ2-7|TRBV28
CASSPHYEQYF
TGTGCCAGCAGTCCCCATTACGAGCAGTACTTC
>TRBD2|16|NA|TRBJ2-1|TRBV7-8
CASSHPRASGGAKQFF
TGTGCCAGCAGCCACCCGCGGGCGAGCGGGGGGGCGAAGCAGTTCTTC
>TRBD2|15|NA|TRBJ2-2|TRBV7-8
CASSYASGFTGELFF
TGTGCCAGCAGCTACGCTAGCGGGTTCACCGGGGAGCTGTTTTTT
>TRBD1|16|few|TRBJ2-7|TRBV7-9
CASSLERWTGDYEQYF
TGTGCCAGCAGCTTAGAACGGTGGACAGGGGACTACGAGCAGTACTTC
>NA|13|many|TRBJ2-3|TRBV4-3
CASSQGPTDTQYF
TGCGCCAGCAGCCAAGGGCCGACAGATACGCAGTATTTT
>NA|14|few|TRBJ2-1|TRBV20-1
CSARSGRTYNEQFF
TGCAGTGCTAGATCCGGGAGAACCTACAATGAGCAGTTCTTC
>NA|15|few|TRBJ2-1|TRBV30
CAWGTGSALYNEQFF
TGTGCCTGGGGCACCGGTTCAGCTTTATACAATGAGCAGTTCTTC
>NA|16|few|TRBJ2-2|TRBV20-1
CSARGAQATGTGELFF
TGCAGTGCTAGAGGGGCCCAGGCCACAGGCACCGGGGAGCTGTTTTTT
>NA|16|many|TRBJ1-4|TRBV18
CASSLESSGVREKLFF
TGTGCCAGCTCACTTGAGTCGTCGGGGGTCCGTGAAAAACTGTTTTTT
>NA|15|NA|TRBJ2-3|TRBV3-1
CASSKSGLVTDTQYF
TGTGCCAGCAGCAAATCGGGACTGGTCACAGATACGCAGTATTTT
>NA|14|NA|TRBJ2-7|TRBV5-1
CASSPYDGSYEQYF
TGCGCCAGCAGCCCATACGACGGTTCCTACGAGCAGTACTTC
>TRBD1|18|NA|TRBJ2-5|TRBV6-1
CASSPFFLGQSVQETQYF
TGTGCCAGCAGTCCCTTTTTTCTGGGACAGTCAGTCCAAGAGACCCAGTACTTC
>NA|17|few|TRBJ1-4|TRBV11-2
CASSSSRTEATNEKLFF
TGTGCCAGCAGCTCATCCCGGACGGAAGCAACTAATGAAAAACTGTTTTTT
>TRBD2|14|NA|TRBJ2-7|TRBV28
CASSLSGTTIEQYF
TGTGCCAGCAGTTTGTCCGGGACTACGATCGAGCAGTACTTC
>TRBD2|15|few|TRBJ2-1|TRBV6-5
CASSWGTSGGNEQFF
TGTGCCAGCAGTTGGGGGACTAGCGGGGGGAATGAGCAGTTCTTC